The sequence of this TCR beta chain was determined in a study of T cell responses to AZD1222 COVID-19 vaccine. The study, taken as a whole, reports: Close to half of all spike-specific TCRs reportedly target regions of the variants that are unmutated. Spike-specific TCR breadth and depth were elevated following two AZD1222 doses. At baseline, seropositivity was found in only a handful of AZD1222 recipients.

Germline assignment: CDR1 SGHRS and CDR2 YFSETQ. The CDR3 loop spans 15 amino acids. V was cut by 1 base and J by 2 bases, with 13 bases left in between. As concerns this clone: No antigen is known for it.

Profiling relied on immunoSEQ multiplex PCR, and the TCRdb table lists in-frame clones only, not all of them. The sample carries approximately 160,000 clones, 88% recorded once. The specimen comprised peripheral blood, sampled on day 0 of MenACWY control vaccination. The rearrangement joins TRBV5-1 to TRBJ2-7; D perhaps matches TRBD1 (6 bases). The sequence was obtained from an adult in good health. The CDR3 loop reads CASSLNRDTTYEQYF. CDR3 sequence (DNA): TGCGCCAGCAGCTTGAATCGGGACACCACCTACGAGCAGTACTTC.